One T cell receptor beta chain is described in this entry. Primers used in a second PCR of roughly 6 to 11 cycles were a sample-barcoded 5' primer and a J-beta primer mix. MiXCR, applied by TCRdb to the 5' RACE reads, yields one record per CDR3 protein. The sample yields hundreds of thousands of distinct CDR3 sequences, roughly 41% seen once. The record originates from a study of blood T cells in healthy people across ages. The sample comprised blood. This clonotype originated in an elderly man in good health.

In DNA, the CDR3 is TGCAGTGCGGGGCGGGAGGTTGGTGAGCAGTTCTTC. This translates into CSAGREVGEQFF. This sequence joins TRBV20-1 and TRBJ2-1; 8 nucleotides match TRBD2. This CDR3 has 12 residues. With V trimmed by 6 bases and J by 9 bases, 7 bases remained unmatched. Germline CDR1 and CDR2: DFQATT and SNEGSKA (reference sequence).